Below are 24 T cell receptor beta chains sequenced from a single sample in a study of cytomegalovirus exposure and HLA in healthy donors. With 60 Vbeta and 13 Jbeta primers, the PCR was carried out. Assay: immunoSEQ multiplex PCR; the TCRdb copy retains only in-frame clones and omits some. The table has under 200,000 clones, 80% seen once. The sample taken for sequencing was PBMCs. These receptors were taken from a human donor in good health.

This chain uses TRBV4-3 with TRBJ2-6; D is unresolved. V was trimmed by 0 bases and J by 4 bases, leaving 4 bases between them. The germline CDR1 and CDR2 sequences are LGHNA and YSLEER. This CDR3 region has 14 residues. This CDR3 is CASSQDRGANVLTF. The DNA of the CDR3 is TGCGCCAGCAGCCAAGATCGGGGGGCCAACGTCCTGACTTTC.

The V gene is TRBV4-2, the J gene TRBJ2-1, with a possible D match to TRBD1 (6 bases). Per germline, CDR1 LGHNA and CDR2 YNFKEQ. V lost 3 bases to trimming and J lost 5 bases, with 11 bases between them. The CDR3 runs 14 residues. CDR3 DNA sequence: TGTGCCAGCAGCCAGTCGGACAGAAACAATGAGCAGTTCTTC. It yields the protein CASSQSDRNNEQFF.

For the CDR3, the DNA is TGTGCCATCAGTGAACAGGCCGCCGGTACTGAAGCTTTCTTT. Protein: CAISEQAAGTEAFF. The chain carries TRBV10-3 and TRBJ1-1; maybe TRBD1 (5 bases). CDR3 size: 14 residues. Deletions cut 3 bases from V and 5 bases from J, with 13 bases between. The V gene's germline CDR1 is ENHRY and CDR2 SYGVKD.

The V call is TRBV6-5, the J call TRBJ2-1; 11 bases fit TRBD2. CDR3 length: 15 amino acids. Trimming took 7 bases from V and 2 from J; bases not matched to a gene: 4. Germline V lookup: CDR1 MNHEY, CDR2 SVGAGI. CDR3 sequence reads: CASTELAGAYNEQFF. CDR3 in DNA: TGTGCCAGCACCGAACTAGCGGGGGCCTACAATGAGCAGTTCTTC.

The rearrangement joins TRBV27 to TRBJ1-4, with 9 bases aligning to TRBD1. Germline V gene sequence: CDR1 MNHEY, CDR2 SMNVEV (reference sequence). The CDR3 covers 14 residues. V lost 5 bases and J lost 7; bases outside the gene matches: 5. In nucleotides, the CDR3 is TGTGCCAGCAGTCAGGGACAGGGACGTGAAAAACTGTTTTTT. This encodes CASSQGQGREKLFF.

The CDR3 region is CASSAVKSGANVLTF. The CDR3 DNA reads TGTGCCAGCAGTGCCGTTAAATCTGGGGCCAACGTCCTGACTTTC. The gene calls are TRBV2 and TRBJ2-6; D remains unclear. CDR1 is SNHLY, CDR2 FYNNEI, per germline. CDR3 length: 15 amino acids. Trimming removed 4 bases at V and 1 base at J, with 8 bases between.

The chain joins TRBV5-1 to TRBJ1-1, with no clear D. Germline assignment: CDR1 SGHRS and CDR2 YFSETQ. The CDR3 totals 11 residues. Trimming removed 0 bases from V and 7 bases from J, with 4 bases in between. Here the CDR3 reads CASSLAGEAFF. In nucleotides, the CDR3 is TGCGCCAGCAGCTTGGCAGGTGAAGCTTTCTTT.

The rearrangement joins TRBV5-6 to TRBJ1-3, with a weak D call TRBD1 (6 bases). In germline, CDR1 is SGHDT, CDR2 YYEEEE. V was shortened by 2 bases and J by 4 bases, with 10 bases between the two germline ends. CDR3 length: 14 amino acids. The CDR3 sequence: CASSLRTVGNTIYF. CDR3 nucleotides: TGTGCCAGCAGCTTAAGGACAGTAGGAAACACCATATATTTT.

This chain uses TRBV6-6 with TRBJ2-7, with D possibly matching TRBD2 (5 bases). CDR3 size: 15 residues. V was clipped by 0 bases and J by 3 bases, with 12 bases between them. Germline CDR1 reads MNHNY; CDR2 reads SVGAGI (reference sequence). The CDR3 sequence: CASSYSRVGNYEQYF. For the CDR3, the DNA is TGTGCCAGCAGTTACTCGAGGGTGGGAAACTACGAGCAGTACTTC.

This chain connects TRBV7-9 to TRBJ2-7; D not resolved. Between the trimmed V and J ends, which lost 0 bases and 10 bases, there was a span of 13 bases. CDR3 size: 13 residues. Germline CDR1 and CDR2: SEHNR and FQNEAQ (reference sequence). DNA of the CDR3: TGTGCCAGCAGCTTAGCCCCGGCACGCGGACAGTACTTC. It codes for CASSLAPARGQYF.

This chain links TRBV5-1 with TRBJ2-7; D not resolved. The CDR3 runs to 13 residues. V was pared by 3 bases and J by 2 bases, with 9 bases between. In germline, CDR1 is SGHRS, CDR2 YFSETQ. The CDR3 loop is CASSSLEAYEQYF. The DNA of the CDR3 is TGCGCCAGCAGCTCTCTAGAGGCCTACGAGCAGTACTTC.

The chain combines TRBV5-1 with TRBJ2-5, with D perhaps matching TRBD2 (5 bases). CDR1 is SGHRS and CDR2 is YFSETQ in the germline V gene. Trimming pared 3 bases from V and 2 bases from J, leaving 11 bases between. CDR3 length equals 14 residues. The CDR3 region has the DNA TGCGCCAGCAGCTCTCTGGGCGGGCAAGAGACCCAGTACTTC. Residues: CASSSLGGQETQYF.

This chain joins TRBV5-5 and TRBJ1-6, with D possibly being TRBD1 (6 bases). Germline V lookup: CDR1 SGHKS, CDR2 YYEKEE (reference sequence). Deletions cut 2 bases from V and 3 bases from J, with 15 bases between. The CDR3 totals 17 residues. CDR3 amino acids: CASSFHLDRLYNSPLHF. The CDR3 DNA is TGTGCCAGCAGCTTCCACCTTGACAGGCTCTATAATTCACCCCTCCACTTT.

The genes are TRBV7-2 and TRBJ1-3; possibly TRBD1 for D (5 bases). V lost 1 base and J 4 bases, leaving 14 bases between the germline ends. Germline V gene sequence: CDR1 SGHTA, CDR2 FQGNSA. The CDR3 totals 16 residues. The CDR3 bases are TGTGCCAGCAGCTTAGGAGCCAGGGTGACGGGAAACACCATATATTTT. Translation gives CASSLGARVTGNTIYF.

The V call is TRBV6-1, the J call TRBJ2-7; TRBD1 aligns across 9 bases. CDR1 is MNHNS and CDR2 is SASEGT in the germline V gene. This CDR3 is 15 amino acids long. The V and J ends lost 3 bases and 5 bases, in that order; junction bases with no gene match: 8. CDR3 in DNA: TGTGCCAGCAGTGATGGGACAGGGAGTATCCACGAGCAGTACTTC. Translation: CASSDGTGSIHEQYF.

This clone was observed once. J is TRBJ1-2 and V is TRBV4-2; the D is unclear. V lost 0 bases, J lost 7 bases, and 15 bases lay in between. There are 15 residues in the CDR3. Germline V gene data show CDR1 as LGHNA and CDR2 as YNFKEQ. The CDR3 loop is CASSQDNRQEGGYTF. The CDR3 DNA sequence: TGTGCCAGCAGCCAAGATAATCGGCAGGAAGGTGGCTACACCTTC.

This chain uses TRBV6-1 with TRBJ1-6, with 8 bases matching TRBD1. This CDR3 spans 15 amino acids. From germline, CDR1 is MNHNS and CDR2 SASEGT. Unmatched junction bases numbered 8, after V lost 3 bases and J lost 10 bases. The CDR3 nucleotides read TGTGCCAGCAGTGACTTCGTCAGGGGGCAGTCACCCCTCCACTTT. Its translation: CASSDFVRGQSPLHF.

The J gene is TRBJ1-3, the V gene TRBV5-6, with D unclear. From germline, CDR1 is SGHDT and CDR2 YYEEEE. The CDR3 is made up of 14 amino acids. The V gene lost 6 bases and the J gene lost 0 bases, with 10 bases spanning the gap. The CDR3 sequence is CASTYRTSGNTIYF. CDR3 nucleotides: TGTGCCAGCACCTACCGCACCTCTGGAAACACCATATATTTT. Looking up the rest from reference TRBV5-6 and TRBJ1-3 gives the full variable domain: DAGVTQSPTHLIKTRGQQVTLRCSPKSGHDTVSWYQQALGQGPQFIFQYYEEEERQRGNFPDRFSGHQFPNYSSELNVNALLLGDSALYLCASTYRTSGNTIYFGEGSWLTVV.

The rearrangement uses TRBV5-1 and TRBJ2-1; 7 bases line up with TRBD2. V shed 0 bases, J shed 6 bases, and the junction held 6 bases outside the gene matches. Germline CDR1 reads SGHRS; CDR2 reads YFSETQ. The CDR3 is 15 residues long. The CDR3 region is CASSLGLAAPNEQFF. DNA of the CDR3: TGCGCCAGCAGCTTGGGACTAGCCGCCCCCAATGAGCAGTTCTTC.

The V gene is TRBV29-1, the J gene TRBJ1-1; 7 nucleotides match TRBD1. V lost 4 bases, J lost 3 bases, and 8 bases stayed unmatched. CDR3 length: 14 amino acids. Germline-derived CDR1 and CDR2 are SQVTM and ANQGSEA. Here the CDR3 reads CSVAEGALDTEAFF. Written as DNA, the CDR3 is TGCAGCGTTGCGGAGGGGGCGCTGGACACTGAAGCTTTCTTT.

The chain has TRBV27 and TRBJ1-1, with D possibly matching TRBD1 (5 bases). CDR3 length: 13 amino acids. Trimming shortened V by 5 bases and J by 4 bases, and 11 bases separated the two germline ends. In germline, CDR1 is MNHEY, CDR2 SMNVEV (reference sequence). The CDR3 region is CASSGRGGTEAFF. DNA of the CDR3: TGTGCCAGCAGTGGTCGGGGGGGCACTGAAGCTTTCTTT.

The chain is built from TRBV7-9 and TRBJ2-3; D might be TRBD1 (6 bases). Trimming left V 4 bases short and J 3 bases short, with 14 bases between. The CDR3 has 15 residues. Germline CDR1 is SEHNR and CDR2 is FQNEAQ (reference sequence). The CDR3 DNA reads TGTGCCAGCAGCTATGGGGGCGGAGAGACAGATACGCAGTATTTT. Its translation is CASSYGGGETDTQYF.

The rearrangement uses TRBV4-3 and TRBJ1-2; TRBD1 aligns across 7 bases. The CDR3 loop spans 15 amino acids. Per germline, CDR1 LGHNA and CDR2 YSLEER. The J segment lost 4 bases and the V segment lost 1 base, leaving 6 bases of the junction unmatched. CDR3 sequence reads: CASSQGQGSIYGYTF. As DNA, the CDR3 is TGCGCCAGCAGCCAAGGACAGGGATCTATCTATGGCTACACCTTC.

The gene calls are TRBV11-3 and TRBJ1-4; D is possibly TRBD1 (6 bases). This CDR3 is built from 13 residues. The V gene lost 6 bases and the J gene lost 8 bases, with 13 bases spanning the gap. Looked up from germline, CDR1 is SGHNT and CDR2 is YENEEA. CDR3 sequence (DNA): TGTGCCAGCAGTTTCAGGGGCTGGGAAAAACTGTTTTTT. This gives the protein CASSFRGWEKLFF. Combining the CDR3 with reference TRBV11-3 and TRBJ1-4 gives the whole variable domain EAGVVQSPRYKIIEKKQPVAFWCNPISGHNTLYWYLQNLGQGPELLIRYENEEAVDDSQLPKDRFSAERLKGVDSTLKIQPAELGDSAVYLCASSFRGWEKLFFGSGTQLSVL.